The rows below give T cell receptor beta chains drawn from one sample of a study of T cell changes during pregnancy in multiple sclerosis. The assay was immunoSEQ multiplex PCR, and TCRdb's table has in-frame clones only and misses some. The sample lists 29,000 or so clones; around 94% were seen once. Sequencing was performed on CD8+ T cells from peripheral blood mononuclear cells, taken before pregnancy. These receptors all stem from a female donor with multiple sclerosis, enrolled in a pregnancy study. Each CDR3 is given with its conserved first and last residue.

v_call	j_call	cdr3_aa
TRBV7-6	TRBJ2-7	CASSDSSGLSYEQYF
TRBV5-4	TRBJ1-4	CASSVTGGELFF
TRBV2	TRBJ1-1	CASSEGQKIMNTEAFF
TRBV13	TRBJ2-7	CASSLSRGSQVHEQYF
TRBV6-5	TRBJ1-5	CASNPQGSNQPQHF
TRBV19	TRBJ1-1	CASSVSGGSNTEAFF
TRBV30	TRBJ1-5	CAWRLGLGHF
TRBV27	TRBJ2-7	CASSSLAGDYEQYF
TRBV7-9	TRBJ1-2	CASSSPRGYGYTF
TRBV9	TRBJ2-2	CAPGRGGTGELFF
TRBV2	TRBJ2-5	CASSGLAGRQETQYF
TRBV5-4	TRBJ1-6	CASSLGTGFSDSPLHF
TRBV7-6	TRBJ2-2	CASSLELAAGELFF
TRBV6-4	TRBJ2-1	CASSPGLDYNEQFF
TRBV27	TRBJ2-7	CASSPGTGAAEQYF
TRBV28	TRBJ1-1	CASSFTPGDTEAFF
TRBV19	TRBJ2-3	CASSIEENTDTQYF
TRBV7-9	TRBJ2-5	CASSKNWGQENQETQYF
TRBV4-1	TRBJ1-2	CASSQDPDISGYGYTF
TRBV2	TRBJ1-3	CASSAGQGNTIYF
TRBV27	TRBJ1-5	CASSTGGNSQHF
TRBV19	TRBJ1-2	CASSKGGDAVYGYTF
TRBV6-1	TRBJ2-7	CASSEKDYRTYEQYF
TRBV7-8	TRBJ2-1	CASSLLSDSSYNEQFF
TRBV5-4	TRBJ1-5	CASSLAGQPQHF
TRBV9	TRBJ2-1	CASGPGNLAPEQFF
TRBV7-9	TRBJ1-4	CASSPAGWGEKLFF
TRBV25-1	TRBJ1-2	CASSDWEERGYTF
TRBV11-2	TRBJ2-2	CASSPSGTGSSGELFF
TRBV27	TRBJ2-6	CASSLSSSGANVLTF
TRBV4-1	TRBJ2-7	CASSQDPGGEQYF
TRBV7-2	TRBJ1-5	CASSINGGQPQHF
TRBV30	TRBJ1-5	CAWREQSGPQHF
TRBV5-1	TRBJ2-7	CASSHDGPEDSYEQYF
TRBV5-5	TRBJ2-1	CASSLPGTTNNEQFF
TRBV4-1	TRBJ2-7	CASSQEEGTGFVEQYF
TRBV9	TRBJ1-1	CASSGGTGAEAFF
TRBV6-1	TRBJ1-6	CASSGVGGADNSPLHF
TRBV2	TRBJ2-3	CASSERGRITDTQYF
TRBV7-3	TRBJ2-2	CASSLGPQGLNTGELFF
TRBV10-3	TRBJ2-1	CAIGTSGVNEQFF
TRBV7-9	TRBJ2-2	CASSPNTGELFF
TRBV11-2	TRBJ2-3	CASSLVGGDTDTQYF
TRBV27	TRBJ2-1	CASSSHSSSYNEQFF
TRBV5-4	TRBJ2-1	CASSPRTGRDEQFF
TRBV27	TRBJ2-7	CASSSLSYEQYF
TRBV7-2	TRBJ2-1	CASSSRAVSAQFF
TRBV6-1	TRBJ2-4	CASSESFWDISKNIQYF
TRBV7-9	TRBJ1-1	CASSLGQVPEAFF
TRBV9	TRBJ1-2	CASSTWGGDGGYTF
TRBV29-1	TRBJ1-2	CSVELLRDKESWEYGYTF
TRBV6-1	TRBJ1-5	CASSEGGGNQPQHF
TRBV7-6	TRBJ2-7	CASSPNRGSYEQYF
TRBV9	TRBJ1-6	CASSVEGTGSYNSPLHF
TRBV7-2	TRBJ1-2	CASRRGTSLSQVNYGYTF